A single sample is the source of the 16 T cell receptor beta chains below, sequenced in a study of graft-versus-host responses after intestinal transplantation. The protocol was immunoSEQ multiplex PCR, while the TCRdb copy is restricted to in-frame clones and leaves out a portion. The table lists fewer than 90,000 clones, approximately 94% of them singletons, with roughly 0.18% in the top ten. These TCRs are of unknown antigen specificity. The sample here was unstimulated CD4+ T cells sorted from spleen or lymph node cells, taken before transplant. All receptors derive from a human donor who was the organ donor for an intestinal transplant.

For this clone: The sample holds other DNA sequences that translate to the same CDR3. This chain uses TRBV28 with TRBJ2-3, with D perhaps matching TRBD1 (5 bases). Trimming cost V 8 bases and J 2 bases, with 14 bases left between them. The CDR3 has 14 residues. Germline loops: CDR1 MDHEN, CDR2 SYDVKM. CDR3 in DNA: TGTGCCAGCTTGGACGGACAATACACAGATACGCAGTATTTT. Protein: CASLDGQYTDTQYF. Full variable domain (outside the CDR3, taken from reference TRBV28 and TRBJ2-3): DVKVTQSSRYLVKRTGEKVFLECVQDMDHENMFWYRQDPGLGLRLIYFSYDVKMKEKGDIPEGYSVSREKKERFSLILESASTNQTSMYLCASLDGQYTDTQYFGPGTRLTVL.

The rearrangement uses TRBV7-9 and TRBJ1-1, with TRBD1 matching 12 bases. V lost 6 bases and J lost 0; bases outside the gene matches: 5. CDR3 length: 16 amino acids. In germline, CDR1 is SEHNR, CDR2 FQNEAQ (reference sequence). CDR3 bases: TGTGCCAGCAGTGACCGGGACAGGGGGCTGAACACTGAAGCTTTCTTT. Protein: CASSDRDRGLNTEAFF.

The chain employs TRBV23-1 and TRBJ2-6; 9 nucleotides match TRBD1. TRBV23-1 is placed among ORFs of uncertain function. Unmatched junction bases numbered 13, after V lost 3 bases and J lost 1 base. The CDR3 covers 20 residues. The CDR3 region has the DNA TGCGCCAGCAGTCACAGGGGACAGGGAGGGGTGTTTTCTGGGGCCAACGTCCTGACTTTC. Translating it yields CASSHRGQGGVFSGANVLTF.

This clone was picked up one time. The chain employs TRBV5-1 and TRBJ2-5; D is perhaps TRBD2 (5 bases). CDR1 is SGHRS, CDR2 YFSETQ, per germline. The CDR3 has 16 amino acids. V was clipped by 0 bases and J by 5 bases, with 17 bases between them. The CDR3 here is CASSLELVGNRETQYF. For the CDR3, the DNA is TGCGCCAGCAGCTTGGAACTAGTTGGAAACCGGGAGACCCAGTACTTC.

The chain employs TRBV19 and TRBJ1-3; perhaps TRBD1 as D (5 bases). The germline V gene has CDR1 LNHDA and CDR2 SQIVND (reference sequence). This CDR3 has 14 amino acids. V was shortened by 10 bases and J by 1 base, with 14 bases between the two germline ends. CDR3 sequence reads: CATGIGGSGNTIYF. The DNA for the CDR3 is TGTGCCACCGGGATCGGGGGGTCTGGAAACACCATATATTTT.

The chain uses TRBV7-8 and TRBJ2-4; no firm D call. CDR1 SGHVS and CDR2 FQNEAQ come from the germline V gene. CDR3 length: 12 residues. V lost 1 base and J lost 11, with 9 bases in between. The DNA of the CDR3 is TGTGCCAGCAGCTTAGTCCCGGCGGTTCAGTACTTC. It is translated as CASSLVPAVQYF.

The chain recombines TRBV11-2 with TRBJ1-5, with 7 bases identical to TRBD1. Germline V gives CDR1 SGHAT, CDR2 FQNNGV. The CDR3 is 16 residues long. The V gene end was trimmed by 1 base and the J gene end by 4 bases; junction bases not matched to a gene: 7. CDR3 nucleotide sequence: TGTGCCAGCAGCTTAGGCAGCCCCAGGGGGAATCAGCCCCAGCATTTT. Translating gives CASSLGSPRGNQPQHF.

The chain combines TRBV28 with TRBJ2-7, with 8 nucleotides matching TRBD1. The CDR3 runs 15 residues. J lost 1 base, V lost 4 bases, and 6 bases had no gene match. CDR1 MDHEN and CDR2 SYDVKM come from the germline V gene. CDR3 DNA sequence: TGTGCCAGCAGTTCCGCAGGGGGCCGATCCTACGAGCAGTACTTC. Residues: CASSSAGGRSYEQYF.

The genes are TRBV14 and TRBJ2-3, with no clear D. Germline V lookup: CDR1 SGHDN, CDR2 FVKESK. The V gene lost 4 bases and the J gene lost 7 bases, with 12 bases spanning the gap. The CDR3 consists of 13 residues. The CDR3 here is CASSPPLDYTQYF. Written as DNA, the CDR3 is TGTGCCAGCAGCCCCCCCCTAGACTATACGCAGTATTTT.

J is TRBJ2-7 and V is TRBV28, with 9 bases identical to TRBD1. Germline V gene sequence: CDR1 MDHEN, CDR2 SYDVKM. V gave up 4 bases and J gave up 1 base; unmatched junction bases: 8. This CDR3 contains 16 residues. Here the CDR3 reads CASSSWTGDGSYEQYF. As DNA, the CDR3 is TGTGCCAGCAGTTCGTGGACAGGGGATGGATCCTACGAGCAGTACTTC.

Comment on this clone: The sample holds other DNA sequences that translate to the same CDR3. The chain uses TRBV5-1 and TRBJ1-5; D is ambiguous. Trimming removed 0 bases from V and 1 base from J, with 2 bases in between. Germline CDR1 is SGHRS and CDR2 is YFSETQ. The CDR3 contains 13 residues. The CDR3 DNA is TGCGCCAGCAGCTTGGACAGCAATCAGCCCCAGCATTTT. It translates to CASSLDSNQPQHF. Together with reference TRBV5-1 and TRBJ1-5, the CDR3 gives the full variable domain: KAGVTQTPRYLIKTRGQQVTLSCSPISGHRSVSWYQQTPGQGLQFLFEYFSETQRNKGNFPGRFSGRQFSNSRSEMNVSTLELGDSALYLCASSLDSNQPQHFGDGTRLSIL.

The rearrangement joins TRBV4-3 to TRBJ1-1, with TRBD1 identical over 10 bases. The CDR3 is made up of 16 amino acids. V dropped 6 bases and J dropped 4; count of bases not matched to a gene: 11. Germline V gene sequence: CDR1 LGHNA, CDR2 YSLEER. CDR3 loop: CASRETGGALATEAFF. The CDR3 DNA follows: TGCGCCAGCAGGGAGACAGGGGGCGCTTTGGCCACTGAAGCTTTCTTT.

V is TRBV7-2 and J is TRBJ2-3, with D maybe TRBD2 (5 bases). Per germline, CDR1 SGHTA and CDR2 FQGNSA. The CDR3 extends over 15 amino acids. Trimming removed 5 bases at V and 3 bases at J, with 15 bases between. CDR3 amino acids: CASSTKPGFTDTQYF. The CDR3 nucleotides are TGTGCCAGCAGCACTAAACCGGGGTTTACAGATACGCAGTATTTT. The complete variable domain, with remaining parts taken from reference TRBV7-2 and TRBJ2-3, reads GAGVSQSPSNKVTEKGKDVELRCDPISGHTALYWYRQSLGQGLEFLIYFQGNSAPDKSGLPSDRFSAERTGGSVSTLTIQRTQQEDSAVYLCASSTKPGFTDTQYFGPGTRLTVL.

The genes are TRBV6-5 and TRBJ2-2; the match to TRBD1 covers 7 bases. After removal of 5 bases from V and 6 bases from J, the junction contained 9 bases not matched to a gene. The CDR3 runs to 15 residues. Germline V lookup: CDR1 MNHEY, CDR2 SVGAGI. CDR3 in DNA: TGTGCCAGCAGTCCAGACAGGGCGGTCGCCGGGGAGCTGTTTTTT. Translated: CASSPDRAVAGELFF.

V is TRBV5-1 and J is TRBJ1-6; a weak D match, TRBD1 (5 bases). The germline V gene encodes CDR1 SGHRS and CDR2 YFSETQ. The CDR3 consists of 18 residues. With 4 bases removed from V and 4 bases from J, the gap between germline ends came to 21 bases. DNA for the CDR3: TGCGCCAGCAGCCAATCTTTAGACAGAGACCGATATAATTCACCCCTCCACTTT. Its protein product is CASSQSLDRDRYNSPLHF.

This chain connects TRBV5-4 to TRBJ1-2; TRBD1 aligns across 9 bases. The J segment lost 6 bases and the V segment lost 1 base, leaving 4 bases of the junction unmatched. The CDR3 runs 14 residues. Germline CDR1 is SGHNT and CDR2 is YYREEE (reference sequence). Here the CDR3 reads CASSLSQGANGYTF. The CDR3, as DNA: TGTGCCAGCAGCTTGTCACAGGGGGCGAATGGCTACACCTTC. The variable domain in full, with the rest retrieved from reference TRBV5-4 and TRBJ1-2, is ETGVTQSPTHLIKTRGQQVTLRCSSQSGHNTVSWYQQALGQGPQFIFQYYREEENGRGNFPPRFSGLQFPNYSSELNVNALELDDSALYLCASSLSQGANGYTFGSGTRLTVV.